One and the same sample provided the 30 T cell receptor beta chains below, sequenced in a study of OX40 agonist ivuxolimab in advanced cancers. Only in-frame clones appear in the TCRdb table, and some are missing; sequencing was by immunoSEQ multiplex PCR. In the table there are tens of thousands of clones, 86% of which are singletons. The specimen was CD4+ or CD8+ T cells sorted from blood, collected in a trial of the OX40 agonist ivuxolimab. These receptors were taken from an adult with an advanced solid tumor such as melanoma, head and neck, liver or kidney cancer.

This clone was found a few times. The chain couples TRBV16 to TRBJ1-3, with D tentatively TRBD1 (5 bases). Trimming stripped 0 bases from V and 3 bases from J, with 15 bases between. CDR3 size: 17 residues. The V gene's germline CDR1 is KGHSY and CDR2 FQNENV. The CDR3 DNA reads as TGTGCCAGCAGCCAATCGGGGGAAACACCCGATGGAAACACCATATATTTT. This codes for CASSQSGETPDGNTIYF. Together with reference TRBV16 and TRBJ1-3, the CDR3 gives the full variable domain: GEEVAQTPKHLVRGEGQKAKLYCAPIKGHSYVFWYQQVLKNEFKFLISFQNENVFDETGMPKERFSAKCLPNSPCSLEIQATKLEDSAVYFCASSQSGETPDGNTIYFGEGSWLTVV.

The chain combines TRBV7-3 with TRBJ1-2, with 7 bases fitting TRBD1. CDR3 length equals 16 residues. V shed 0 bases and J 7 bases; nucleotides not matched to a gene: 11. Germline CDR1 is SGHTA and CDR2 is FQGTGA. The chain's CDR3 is CASSLTTRGQGGGYTF. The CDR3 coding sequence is TGTGCCAGCAGCTTAACGACGAGGGGGCAGGGAGGTGGCTACACCTTC.

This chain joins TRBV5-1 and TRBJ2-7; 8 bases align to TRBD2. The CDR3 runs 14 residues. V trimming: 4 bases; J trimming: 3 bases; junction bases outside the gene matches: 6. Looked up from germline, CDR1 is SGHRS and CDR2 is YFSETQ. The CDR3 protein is CASSPGGAIYEQYF. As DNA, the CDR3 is TGCGCCAGCAGCCCCGGGGGGGCGATCTACGAGCAGTACTTC.

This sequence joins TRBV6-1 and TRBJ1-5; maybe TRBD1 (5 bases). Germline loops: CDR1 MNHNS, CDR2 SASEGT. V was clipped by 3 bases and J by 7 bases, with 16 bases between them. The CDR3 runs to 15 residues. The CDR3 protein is CASSEGQGSGQPQHF. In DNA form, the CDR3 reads TGTGCCAGCAGTGAGGGGCAGGGTTCGGGGCAGCCCCAGCATTTT.

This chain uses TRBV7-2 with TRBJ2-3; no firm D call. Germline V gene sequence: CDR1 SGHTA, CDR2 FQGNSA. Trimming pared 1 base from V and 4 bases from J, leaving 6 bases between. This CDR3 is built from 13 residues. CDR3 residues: CASSLVMSDTQYF. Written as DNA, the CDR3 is TGTGCCAGCAGCTTAGTAATGTCAGATACGCAGTATTTT. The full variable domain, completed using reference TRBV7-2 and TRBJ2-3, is GAGVSQSPSNKVTEKGKDVELRCDPISGHTALYWYRQSLGQGLEFLIYFQGNSAPDKSGLPSDRFSAERTGGSVSTLTIQRTQQEDSAVYLCASSLVMSDTQYFGPGTRLTVL.

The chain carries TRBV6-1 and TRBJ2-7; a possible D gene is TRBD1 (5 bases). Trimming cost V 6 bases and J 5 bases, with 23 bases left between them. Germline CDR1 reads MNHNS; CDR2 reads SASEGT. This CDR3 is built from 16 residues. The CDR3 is CASRERIGAPRDEQYF. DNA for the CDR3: TGTGCCAGCAGGGAAAGGATAGGGGCGCCCCGTGACGAGCAGTACTTC.

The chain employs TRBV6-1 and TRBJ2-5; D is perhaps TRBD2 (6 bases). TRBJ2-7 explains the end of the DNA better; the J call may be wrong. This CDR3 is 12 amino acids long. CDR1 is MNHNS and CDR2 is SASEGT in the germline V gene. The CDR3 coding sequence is TGTGCCAGTAATTGGGGAGGTAACGAGCAGTACTTC. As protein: CASNWGGNEQYF.

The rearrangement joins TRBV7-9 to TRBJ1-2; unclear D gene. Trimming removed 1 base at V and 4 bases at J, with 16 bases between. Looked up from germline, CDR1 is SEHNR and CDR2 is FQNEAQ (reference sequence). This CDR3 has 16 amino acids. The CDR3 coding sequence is TGTGCCAGCAGCTTAGGGGTGGGTCAATCGGCCTATGGCTACACCTTC. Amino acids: CASSLGVGQSAYGYTF.

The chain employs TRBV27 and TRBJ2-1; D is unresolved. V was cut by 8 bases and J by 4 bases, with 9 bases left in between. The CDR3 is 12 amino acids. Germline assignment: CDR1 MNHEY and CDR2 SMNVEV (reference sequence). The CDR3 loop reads CASGEFYNEQFF. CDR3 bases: TGTGCCAGCGGTGAGTTTTACAATGAGCAGTTCTTC.

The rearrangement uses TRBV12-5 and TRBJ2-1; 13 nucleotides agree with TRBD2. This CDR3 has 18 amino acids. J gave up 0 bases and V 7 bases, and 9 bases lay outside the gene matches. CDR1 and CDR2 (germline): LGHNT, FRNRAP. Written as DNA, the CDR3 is TGTGCTAGTGCCCCGGGACTAGCGGGGTCGAGCTCCTACAATGAGCAGTTCTTC. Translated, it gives CASAPGLAGSSSYNEQFF.

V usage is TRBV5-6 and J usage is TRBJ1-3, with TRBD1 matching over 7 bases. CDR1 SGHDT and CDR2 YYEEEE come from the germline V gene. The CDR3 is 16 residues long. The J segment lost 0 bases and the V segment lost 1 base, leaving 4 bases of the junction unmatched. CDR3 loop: CASSLRTGTSGNTIYF. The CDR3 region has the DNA TGTGCCAGCAGCTTGAGGACAGGAACCTCTGGAAACACCATATATTTT.

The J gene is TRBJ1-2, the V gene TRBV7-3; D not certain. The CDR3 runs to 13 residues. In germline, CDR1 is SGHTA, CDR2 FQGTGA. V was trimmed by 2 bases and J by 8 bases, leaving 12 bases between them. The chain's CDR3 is CASSLGEERGYTF. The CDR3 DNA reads TGTGCCAGCAGCTTAGGGGAGGAACGGGGCTACACCTTC.

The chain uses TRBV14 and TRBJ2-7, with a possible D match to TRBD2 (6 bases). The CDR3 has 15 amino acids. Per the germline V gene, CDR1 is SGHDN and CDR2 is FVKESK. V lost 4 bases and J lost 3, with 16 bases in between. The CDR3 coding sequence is TGTGCCAGCAGCCCTCTCGATGGCGGGAACTACGAGCAGTACTTC. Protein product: CASSPLDGGNYEQYF. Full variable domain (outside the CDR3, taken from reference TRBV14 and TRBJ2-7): EAGVTQFPSHSVIEKGQTVTLRCDPISGHDNLYWYRRVMGKEIKFLLHFVKESKQDESGMPNNRFLAERTGGTYSTLKVQPAELEDSGVYFCASSPLDGGNYEQYFGPGTRLTVT.

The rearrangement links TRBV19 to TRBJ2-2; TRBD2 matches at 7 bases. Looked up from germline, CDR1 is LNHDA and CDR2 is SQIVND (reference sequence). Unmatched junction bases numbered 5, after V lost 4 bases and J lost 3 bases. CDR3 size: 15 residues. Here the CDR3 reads CASSTPGGYTGELFF. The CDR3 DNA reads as TGTGCCAGTAGTACTCCGGGAGGATACACCGGGGAGCTGTTTTTT.

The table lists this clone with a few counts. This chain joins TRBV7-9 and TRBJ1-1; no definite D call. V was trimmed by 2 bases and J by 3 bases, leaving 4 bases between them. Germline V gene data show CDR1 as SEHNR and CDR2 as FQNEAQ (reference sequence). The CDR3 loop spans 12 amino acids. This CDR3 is CASSLQDTEAFF. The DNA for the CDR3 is TGTGCCAGCAGCTTACAGGACACTGAAGCTTTCTTT.

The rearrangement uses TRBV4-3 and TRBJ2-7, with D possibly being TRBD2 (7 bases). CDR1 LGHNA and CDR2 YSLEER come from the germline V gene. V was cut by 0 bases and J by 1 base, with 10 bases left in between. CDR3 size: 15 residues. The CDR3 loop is CASSQEGGGSYEQYF. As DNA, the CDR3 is TGCGCCAGCAGCCAAGAAGGGGGGGGGTCCTACGAGCAGTACTTC.

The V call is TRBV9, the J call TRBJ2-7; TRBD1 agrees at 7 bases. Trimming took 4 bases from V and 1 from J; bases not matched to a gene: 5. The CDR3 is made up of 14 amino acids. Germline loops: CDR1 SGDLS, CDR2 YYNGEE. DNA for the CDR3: TGTGCCAGCAGCCGGGACAGCTTATCCTACGAGCAGTACTTC. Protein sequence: CASSRDSLSYEQYF.

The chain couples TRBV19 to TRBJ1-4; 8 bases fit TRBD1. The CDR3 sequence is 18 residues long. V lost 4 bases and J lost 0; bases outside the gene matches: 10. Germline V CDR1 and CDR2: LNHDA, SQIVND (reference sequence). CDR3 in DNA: TGTGCCAGTAGTAGGACAGGGACTAAACACGCAACTAATGAAAAACTGTTTTTT. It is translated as CASSRTGTKHATNEKLFF.

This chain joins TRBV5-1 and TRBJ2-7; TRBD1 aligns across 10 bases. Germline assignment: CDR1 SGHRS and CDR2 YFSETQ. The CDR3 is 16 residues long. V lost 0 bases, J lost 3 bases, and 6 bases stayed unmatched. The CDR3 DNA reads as TGCGCCAGCAGCTTGGCACCGGGACAGGGGTACTACGAGCAGTACTTC. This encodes CASSLAPGQGYYEQYF.

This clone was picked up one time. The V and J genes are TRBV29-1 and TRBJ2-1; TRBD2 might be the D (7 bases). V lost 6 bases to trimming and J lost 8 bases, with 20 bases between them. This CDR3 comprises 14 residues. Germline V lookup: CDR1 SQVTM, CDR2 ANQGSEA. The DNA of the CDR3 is TGCAGCGTGGGGCCTGGGCAGGGGAGGGATGAGCAGTTCTTC. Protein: CSVGPGQGRDEQFF.

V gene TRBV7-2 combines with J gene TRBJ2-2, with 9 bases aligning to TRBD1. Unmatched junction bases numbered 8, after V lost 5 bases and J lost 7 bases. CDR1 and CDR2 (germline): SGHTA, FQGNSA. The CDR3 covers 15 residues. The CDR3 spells CASSTRDRVNGELFF. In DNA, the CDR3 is TGTGCCAGCAGCACCCGGGACAGGGTTAACGGGGAGCTGTTTTTT.

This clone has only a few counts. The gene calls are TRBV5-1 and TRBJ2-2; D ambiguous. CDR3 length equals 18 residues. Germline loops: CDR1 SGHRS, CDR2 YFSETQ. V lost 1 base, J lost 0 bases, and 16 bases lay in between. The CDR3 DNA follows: TGCGCCAGCAGCTTGTTTCCCAAGGGCCGGTCGAACACCGGGGAGCTGTTTTTT. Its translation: CASSLFPKGRSNTGELFF.

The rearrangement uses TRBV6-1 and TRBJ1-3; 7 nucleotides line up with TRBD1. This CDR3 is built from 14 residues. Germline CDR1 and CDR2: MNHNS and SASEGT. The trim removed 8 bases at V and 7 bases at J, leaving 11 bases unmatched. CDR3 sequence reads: CASEEPGGVNTIYF. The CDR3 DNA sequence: TGTGCCAGCGAGGAACCAGGGGGTGTCAACACCATATATTTT.

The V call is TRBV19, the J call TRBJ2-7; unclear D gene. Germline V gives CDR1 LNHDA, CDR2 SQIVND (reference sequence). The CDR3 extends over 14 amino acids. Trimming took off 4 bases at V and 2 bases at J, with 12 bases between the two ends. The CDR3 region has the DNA TGTGCCAGTAGTAACCCCGAGGTGGCCTACGAGCAGTACTTC. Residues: CASSNPEVAYEQYF.

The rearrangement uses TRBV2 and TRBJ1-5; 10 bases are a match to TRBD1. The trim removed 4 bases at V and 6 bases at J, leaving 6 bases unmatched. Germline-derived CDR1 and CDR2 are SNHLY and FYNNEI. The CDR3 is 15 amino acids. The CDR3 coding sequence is TGTGCCAGCAGTGGGGGACAGGGGAATAGTCAGCCCCAGCATTTT. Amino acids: CASSGGQGNSQPQHF.

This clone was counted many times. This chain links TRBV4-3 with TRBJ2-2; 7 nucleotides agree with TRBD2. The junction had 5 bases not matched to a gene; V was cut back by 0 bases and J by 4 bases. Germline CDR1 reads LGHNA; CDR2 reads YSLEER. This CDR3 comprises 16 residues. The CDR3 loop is CASSQETGGFTGELFF. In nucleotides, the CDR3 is TGCGCCAGCAGCCAAGAAACGGGGGGATTCACCGGGGAGCTGTTTTTT.

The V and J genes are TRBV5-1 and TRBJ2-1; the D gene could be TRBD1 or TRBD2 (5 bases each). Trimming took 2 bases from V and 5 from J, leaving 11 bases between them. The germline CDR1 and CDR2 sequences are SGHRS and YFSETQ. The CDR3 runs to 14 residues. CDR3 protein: CASSFGGPNNEQFF. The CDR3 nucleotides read TGCGCCAGCAGCTTTGGGGGACCCAACAATGAGCAGTTCTTC. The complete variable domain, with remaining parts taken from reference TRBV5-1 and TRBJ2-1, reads KAGVTQTPRYLIKTRGQQVTLSCSPISGHRSVSWYQQTPGQGLQFLFEYFSETQRNKGNFPGRFSGRQFSNSRSEMNVSTLELGDSALYLCASSFGGPNNEQFFGPGTRLTVL.

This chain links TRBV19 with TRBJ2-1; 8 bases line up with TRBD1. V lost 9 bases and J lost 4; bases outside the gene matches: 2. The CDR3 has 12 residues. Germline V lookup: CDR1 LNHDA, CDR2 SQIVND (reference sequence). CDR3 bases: TGTGCCAGCAGGGACAGGTACAATGAGCAGTTCTTC. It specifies CASRDRYNEQFF. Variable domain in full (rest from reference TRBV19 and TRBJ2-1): DGGITQSPKYLFRKEGQNVTLSCEQNLNHDAMYWYRQDPGQGLRLIYYSQIVNDFQKGDIAEGYSVSREKKESFPLTVTSAQKNPTAFYLCASRDRYNEQFFGPGTRLTVL.

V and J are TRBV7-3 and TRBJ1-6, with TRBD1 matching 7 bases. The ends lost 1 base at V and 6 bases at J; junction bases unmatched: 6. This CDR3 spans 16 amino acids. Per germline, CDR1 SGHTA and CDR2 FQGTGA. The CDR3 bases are TGTGCCAGCAGCTTAAATCCAGGGGGAAGTAATTCACCCCTCCACTTT. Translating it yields CASSLNPGGSNSPLHF.

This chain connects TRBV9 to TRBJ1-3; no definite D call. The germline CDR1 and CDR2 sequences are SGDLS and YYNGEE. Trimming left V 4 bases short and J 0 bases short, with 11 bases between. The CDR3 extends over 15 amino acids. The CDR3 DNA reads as TGTGCCAGCAGCCCCGTGCTTAGCTCTGGAAACACCATATATTTT. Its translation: CASSPVLSSGNTIYF.